Described below is a single T cell receptor beta chain sequence and its context. Its antigen is as yet unknown. The CDR3 has 17 amino acids. Germline V gene lookup returns CDR1 LGHDT and CDR2 YNNKEL (reference sequence). The junction had 11 bases not matched to a gene; V was cut back by 4 bases and J by 3 bases. The data derive from a study of persistence of HIV-infected CD4 T cells. Background on the study: Isolated cells were CMV- and HIV-1 Gag-responding CD4+ T cells. Multiple blood draws of up to 180 mL, except two donors with single leukapheresis.

The immunoSEQ assay was version 4, run in survey mode. Profiling relied on immunoSEQ multiplex PCR, and the TCRdb table lists in-frame clones only, not all of them. This sample carries approximately 27,000 clones, approximately 80% of them seen once, and the ten largest clones take 0.81%. Study findings and constraints: Degenerate expanded CDR3beta sequences were enriched among CMV- and Gag-responding cells.

The stimulus was lysate of CMV-infected fibroblasts, about 11 ug/mL. Memory cells lacking CD40L and CD69 with high CD45RO were sorted. The sequence was collected from an adult woman with HIV who was CMV-seropositive. The sequencing used CD4+ T cells sorted from PBMCs after approximately 19-hour stimulation, collected from a patient who received antiretroviral therapy. The chain uses TRBV3-1 (or the pseudogene TRBV3-2) and TRBJ2-5; 10 nucleotides line up with TRBD2. The CDR3 here is CASSLGAAGGFEETQYF. The CDR3 DNA reads TGTGCCAGCAGCCTGGGGGCAGCGGGGGGGTTTGAAGAGACCCAGTACTTC.